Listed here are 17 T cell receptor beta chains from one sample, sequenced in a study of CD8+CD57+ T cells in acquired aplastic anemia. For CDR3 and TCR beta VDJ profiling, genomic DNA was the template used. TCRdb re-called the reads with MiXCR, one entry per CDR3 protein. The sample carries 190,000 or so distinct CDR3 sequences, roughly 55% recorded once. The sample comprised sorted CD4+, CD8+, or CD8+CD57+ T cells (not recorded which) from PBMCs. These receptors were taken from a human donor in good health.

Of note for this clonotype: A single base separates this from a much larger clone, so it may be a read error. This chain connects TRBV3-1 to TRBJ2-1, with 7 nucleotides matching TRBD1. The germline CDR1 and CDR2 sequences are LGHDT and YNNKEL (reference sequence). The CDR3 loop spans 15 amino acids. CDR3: CAGSRAGTAKNEQFF. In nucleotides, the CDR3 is TGTGCCGGCAGCAGAGCCGGGACAGCAAAAAATGAGCAGTTCTTC.

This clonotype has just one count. The CDR3 sequence: CASRTRQGTANREAFF. DNA for the CDR3: TGTGCCAGCAGGACACGACAGGGAACGGCCAATCGTGAAGCTTTCTTT. The chain is built from TRBV2 and TRBJ1-1; 7 bases match TRBD1. Germline CDR1 is SNHLY and CDR2 is FYNNEI. CDR3 length equals 16 residues. After removal of 6 bases from V and 7 bases from J, the junction contained 17 bases not matched to a gene.

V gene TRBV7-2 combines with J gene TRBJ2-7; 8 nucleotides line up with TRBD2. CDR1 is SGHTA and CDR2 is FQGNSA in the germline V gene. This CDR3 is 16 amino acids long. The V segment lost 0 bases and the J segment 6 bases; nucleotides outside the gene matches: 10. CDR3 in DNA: TGTGCCAGCAGCTTAGCGGGACTAGACCTCCCTACCGAGCAGTACTTC. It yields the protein CASSLAGLDLPTEQYF.

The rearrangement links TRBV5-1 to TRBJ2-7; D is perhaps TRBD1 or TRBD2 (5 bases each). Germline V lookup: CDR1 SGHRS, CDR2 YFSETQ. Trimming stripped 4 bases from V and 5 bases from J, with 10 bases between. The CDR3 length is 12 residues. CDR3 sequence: CASSVEGHEQYF. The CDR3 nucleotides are TGCGCCAGCAGCGTCGAGGGGCACGAGCAGTACTTC.

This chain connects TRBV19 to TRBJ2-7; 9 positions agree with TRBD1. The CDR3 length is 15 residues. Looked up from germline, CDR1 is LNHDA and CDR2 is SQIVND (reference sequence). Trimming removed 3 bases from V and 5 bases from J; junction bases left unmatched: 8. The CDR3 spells CASSIHTGGKNEQYF. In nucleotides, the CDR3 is TGTGCCAGTAGTATCCACACAGGGGGCAAAAACGAGCAGTACTTC. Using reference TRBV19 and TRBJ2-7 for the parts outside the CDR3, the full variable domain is DGGITQSPKYLFRKEGQNVTLSCEQNLNHDAMYWYRQDPGQGLRLIYYSQIVNDFQKGDIAEGYSVSREKKESFPLTVTSAQKNPTAFYLCASSIHTGGKNEQYFGPGTRLTVT.

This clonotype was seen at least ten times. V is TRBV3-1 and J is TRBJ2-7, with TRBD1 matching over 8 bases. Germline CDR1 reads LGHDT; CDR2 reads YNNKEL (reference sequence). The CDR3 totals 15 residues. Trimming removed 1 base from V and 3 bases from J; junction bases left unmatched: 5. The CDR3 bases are TGTGCCAGCAGCCAAGTATTAGGACAGGGCTACGAGCAGTACTTC. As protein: CASSQVLGQGYEQYF.

As DNA, the CDR3 is TGTGCCAGCAGTGGTAGGGTGCAGACCGGGGAGCTGTTTTTT. This codes for CASSGRVQTGELFF. V gene TRBV2 combines with J gene TRBJ2-2; D unclear. This CDR3 region has 14 residues. The V end lost 4 bases, the J end lost 5 bases, and 11 bases lay between the germline ends. CDR1 and CDR2 (germline): SNHLY, FYNNEI. The whole variable domain, filled in from reference TRBV2 and TRBJ2-2, reads EPEVTQTPSHQVTQMGQEVILRCVPISNHLYFYWYRQILGQKVEFLVSFYNNEISEKSEIFDDQFSVERPDGSNFTLKIRSTKLEDSAMYFCASSGRVQTGELFFGEGSRLTVL.

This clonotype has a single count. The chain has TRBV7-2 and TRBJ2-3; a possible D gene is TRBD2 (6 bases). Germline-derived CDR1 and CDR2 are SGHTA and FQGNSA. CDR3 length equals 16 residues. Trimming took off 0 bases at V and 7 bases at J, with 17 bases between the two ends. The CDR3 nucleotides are TGTGCCAGCAGCTTAGCGGGCGGGGCGGCGGGGAATACGCAGTATTTT. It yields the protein CASSLAGGAAGNTQYF.

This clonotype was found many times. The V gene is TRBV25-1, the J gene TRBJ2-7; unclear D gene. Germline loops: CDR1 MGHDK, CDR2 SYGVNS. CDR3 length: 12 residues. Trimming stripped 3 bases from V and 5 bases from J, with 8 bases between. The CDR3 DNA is TGTGCCAGCAGTGATGGGGTCCACGAGCAGTACTTC. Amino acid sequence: CASSDGVHEQYF.

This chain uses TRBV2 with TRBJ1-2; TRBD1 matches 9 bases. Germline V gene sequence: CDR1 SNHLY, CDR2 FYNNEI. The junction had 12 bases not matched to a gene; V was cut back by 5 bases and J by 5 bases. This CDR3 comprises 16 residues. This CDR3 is CASSYDRGELGYGYTF. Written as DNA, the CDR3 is TGTGCCAGCAGTTATGACAGGGGGGAATTGGGGTATGGCTACACCTTC.

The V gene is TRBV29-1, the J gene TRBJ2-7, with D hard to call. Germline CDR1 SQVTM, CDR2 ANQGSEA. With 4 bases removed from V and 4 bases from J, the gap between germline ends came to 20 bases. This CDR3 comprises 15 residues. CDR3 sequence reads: CSVVPPTRVAYEQYF. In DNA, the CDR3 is TGCAGCGTTGTTCCCCCAACCCGGGTGGCGTACGAGCAGTACTTC.

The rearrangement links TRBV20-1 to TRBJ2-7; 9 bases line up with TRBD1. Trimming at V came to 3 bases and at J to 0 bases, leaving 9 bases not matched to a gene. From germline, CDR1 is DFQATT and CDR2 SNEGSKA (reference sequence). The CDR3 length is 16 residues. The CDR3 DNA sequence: TGCAGTGCTAGCACCCCCACAGGGGGCAACTCCTACGAGCAGTACTTC. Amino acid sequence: CSASTPTGGNSYEQYF.

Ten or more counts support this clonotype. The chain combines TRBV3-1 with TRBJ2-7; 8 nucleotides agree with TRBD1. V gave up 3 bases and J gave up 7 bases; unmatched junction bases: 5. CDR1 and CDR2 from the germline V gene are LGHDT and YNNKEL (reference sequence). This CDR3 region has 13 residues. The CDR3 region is CASSHGQGGEQYF. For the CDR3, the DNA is TGTGCCAGCAGCCATGGACAGGGCGGAGAGCAGTACTTC.

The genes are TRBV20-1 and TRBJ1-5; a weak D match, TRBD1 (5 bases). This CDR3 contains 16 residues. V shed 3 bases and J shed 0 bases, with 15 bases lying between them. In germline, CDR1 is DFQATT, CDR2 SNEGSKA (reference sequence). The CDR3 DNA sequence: TGCAGTGCTAGTAGCAGGGCCAACTATAGCAATCAGCCCCAGCATTTT. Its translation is CSASSRANYSNQPQHF.

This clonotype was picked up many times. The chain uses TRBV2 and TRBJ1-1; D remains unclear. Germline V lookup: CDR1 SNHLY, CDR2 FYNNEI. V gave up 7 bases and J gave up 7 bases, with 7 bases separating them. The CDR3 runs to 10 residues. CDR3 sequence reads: CASIPHEAFF. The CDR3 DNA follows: TGTGCCAGCATACCCCATGAAGCTTTCTTT.

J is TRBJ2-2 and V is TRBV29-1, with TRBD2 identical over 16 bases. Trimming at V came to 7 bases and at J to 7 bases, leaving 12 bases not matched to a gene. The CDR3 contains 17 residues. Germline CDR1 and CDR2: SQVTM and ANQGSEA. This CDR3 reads CSGAVGTSGREGGELFF. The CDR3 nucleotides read TGCAGCGGGGCCGTCGGGACTAGCGGGAGGGAGGGCGGGGAGCTGTTTTTT.

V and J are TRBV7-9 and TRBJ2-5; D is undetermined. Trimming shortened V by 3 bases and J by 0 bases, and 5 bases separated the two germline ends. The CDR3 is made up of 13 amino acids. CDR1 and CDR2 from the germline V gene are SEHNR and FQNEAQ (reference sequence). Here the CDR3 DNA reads TGTGCCAGCAGCTTCCGGGACCAAGAGACCCAGTACTTC. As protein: CASSFRDQETQYF.